These 24 T cell receptor beta chains were all obtained from the same sample, sequenced in a study of cytomegalovirus exposure and HLA in healthy donors. Primers: 60 Vbeta forward and 13 Jbeta reverse. Sequencing was performed with immunoSEQ multiplex PCR; in TCRdb, only in-frame clones are kept and a portion is missing. The sample carries 85,000 to 100,000 clones, over 80% recorded once. The sequenced sample was PBMCs. Source of these receptors: a female donor in good health and CMV-seropositive.

V and J are TRBV19 and TRBJ2-7; D remains ambiguous. CDR1 is LNHDA, CDR2 SQIVND, per germline (reference sequence). This CDR3 has 16 residues. Trimming pared 3 bases from V and 1 base from J, leaving 16 bases between. The CDR3 DNA is TGTGCCAGTAGTATCAGTCGGGTCCCGCAGTCCTACGAGCAGTACTTC. It yields the protein CASSISRVPQSYEQYF. Full variable domain (rest looked up from reference TRBV19 and TRBJ2-7): DGGITQSPKYLFRKEGQNVTLSCEQNLNHDAMYWYRQDPGQGLRLIYYSQIVNDFQKGDIAEGYSVSREKKESFPLTVTSAQKNPTAFYLCASSISRVPQSYEQYFGPGTRLTVT.

The chain joins TRBV30 to TRBJ2-3; a possible D gene is TRBD2 (6 bases). CDR1 and CDR2 from the germline V gene are GTSNPN and SVGIG (reference sequence). V dropped 2 bases and J dropped 6 bases, with 15 bases sitting between them. The CDR3 spans 14 residues. CDR3 DNA sequence: TGTGCCTGGAGTAAGACGGGAGAGGGGGATACGCAGTATTTT. It translates to CAWSKTGEGDTQYF. Based on the CDR3 plus reference TRBV30 and TRBJ2-3, the full variable domain is SQTIHQWPATLVQPVGSPLSLECTVEGTSNPNLYWYRQAAGRGLQLLFYSVGIGQISSEVPQNLSASRPQDRQFILSSKKLLLSDSGFYLCAWSKTGEGDTQYFGPGTRLTVL.

J is TRBJ2-2 and V is TRBV6-6, with unresolved D. The V and J ends lost 6 bases and 2 bases respectively, with 7 bases between them. The CDR3 is 13 residues long. Germline loops: CDR1 MNHNY, CDR2 SVGAGI (reference sequence). This CDR3 is CASRRSNTGELFF. CDR3 in DNA: TGTGCCAGCAGGCGCTCCAACACCGGGGAGCTGTTTTTT.

The chain has TRBV9 and TRBJ2-1, with D possibly matching TRBD2 (6 bases). In germline, CDR1 is SGDLS, CDR2 YYNGEE. This CDR3 has 14 residues. V lost 0 bases, J lost 9 bases, and 13 bases lay in between. The chain's CDR3 is CASSVERTTSEQFF. As DNA, the CDR3 is TGTGCCAGCAGCGTAGAGAGGACTACGTCTGAGCAGTTCTTC.

This clone was detected only a few times. The chain uses TRBV6-4 and TRBJ1-2, with TRBD1 matching over 8 bases. The trim removed 7 bases at V and 8 bases at J, leaving 12 bases unmatched. The germline V gene encodes CDR1 MRHNA and CDR2 SNTAGT. This CDR3 region has 14 residues. CDR3 loop: CASNIVDRGIGYTF. The CDR3 DNA sequence: TGTGCCAGCAACATCGTAGACAGGGGTATCGGCTACACCTTC.

The chain employs TRBV5-1 and TRBJ1-4, with 9 bases matching TRBD1. CDR1 and CDR2 (germline): SGHRS, YFSETQ. J gave up 4 bases and V 5 bases, and 3 bases lay outside the gene matches. This CDR3 comprises 14 residues. This CDR3 reads CASSTGQGNEKLFF. The CDR3 region has the DNA TGCGCCAGCAGTACGGGACAGGGTAATGAAAAACTGTTTTTT.

This chain connects TRBV4-1 to TRBJ2-7, with 9 bases lining up with TRBD2. Per germline, CDR1 MGHRA and CDR2 YSYEKL. The CDR3 is made up of 15 amino acids. J lost 5 bases, V lost 0 bases, and 5 bases had no gene match. CDR3 DNA sequence: TGCGCCAGCAGCCAAGACCCCGGGACTAGCAACGAGCAGTACTTC. Amino acid sequence: CASSQDPGTSNEQYF.

The rearrangement joins TRBV2 to TRBJ1-2, with D uncertain. V lost 7 bases and J 2 bases, leaving 11 bases between the germline ends. CDR1 is SNHLY, CDR2 FYNNEI, per germline. The CDR3 has 13 residues. CDR3 region: CASITGRNYGYTF. The CDR3 DNA reads TGTGCCAGCATTACGGGAAGAAACTATGGCTACACCTTC.

This clone occurred once. V usage is TRBV9 and J usage is TRBJ2-7, with D perhaps TRBD2 (5 bases). V shed 0 bases and J shed 3 bases, with 10 bases lying between them. This CDR3 spans 14 amino acids. Germline V gene lookup returns CDR1 SGDLS and CDR2 YYNGEE. DNA for the CDR3: TGTGCCAGCAGCGTAGGCACTAGTTACTACGAGCAGTACTTC. Protein: CASSVGTSYYEQYF.

On this clone: This sample also contains other DNA sequences that code for the same CDR3. V gene TRBV14 combines with J gene TRBJ1-1; D uncertain. V lost 2 bases to trimming and J lost 1 base, with 8 bases between them. This CDR3 contains 14 residues. Germline CDR1 is SGHDN and CDR2 is FVKESK. CDR3 sequence reads: CASSQLPGNTEAFF. The CDR3 nucleotides are TGTGCCAGCAGCCAATTGCCGGGGAACACTGAAGCTTTCTTT.

The chain couples TRBV19 to TRBJ1-4; 9 positions agree with TRBD1. J was trimmed by 5 bases and V by 2 bases; bases with no gene match: 9. There are 17 residues in the CDR3. Germline CDR1 LNHDA, CDR2 SQIVND (reference sequence). The CDR3 loop is CASSIFPLGTGNEKLFF. CDR3 nucleotides: TGTGCCAGTAGTATATTTCCCCTTGGGACAGGGAATGAAAAACTGTTTTTT.

The chain employs TRBV27 and TRBJ1-4; TRBD1 matches 7 bases. Trimming took 5 bases from V and 5 from J; bases not matched to a gene: 14. CDR1 and CDR2 from the germline V gene are MNHEY and SMNVEV (reference sequence). The CDR3 contains 17 residues. CDR3 amino acids: CASSRRGRGSLNEKLFF. CDR3 DNA sequence: TGTGCCAGCAGTAGGAGGGGGCGAGGGTCCCTCAATGAAAAACTGTTTTTT.

With regard to this clone: The missing conserved phenylalanine or tryptophan at the end of this CDR3 makes a read error likely. V gene TRBV4-1 combines with J gene TRBJ1-2; D is ambiguous. V gave up 3 bases and J gave up 5 bases, with 19 bases separating them. Germline values: CDR1 MGHRA, CDR2 YSYEKL. The CDR3 totals 16 residues. The CDR3 is CASSHPAAGMRYGYTL. The CDR3 DNA reads as TGCGCCAGCAGCCACCCCGCGGCGGGGATGAGGTATGGCTACACCCTC.

CDR3 region: CAWKRTGQGVEQYF. Here the CDR3 DNA reads TGTGCCTGGAAACGAACGGGACAGGGGGTCGAGCAGTACTTC. The rearrangement uses TRBV30 and TRBJ2-7, with 11 bases matching TRBD1. V gave up 4 bases and J gave up 6 bases; unmatched junction bases: 8. This CDR3 region has 14 residues. Germline V gives CDR1 GTSNPN, CDR2 SVGIG (reference sequence).

This chain links TRBV5-5 with TRBJ2-7, with 11 positions matching TRBD2. V lost 3 bases to trimming and J lost 7 bases; unmatched junction nucleotides: 3. CDR1 and CDR2 (germline): SGHKS, YYEKEE (reference sequence). The CDR3 length is 13 residues. The CDR3 here is CASSSLAGVEQYF. The CDR3 nucleotides read TGTGCCAGCAGCTCACTAGCGGGAGTGGAGCAGTACTTC.

This chain joins TRBV28 and TRBJ2-1; possible D gene TRBD2, 7 bases. This CDR3 spans 14 amino acids. Trimming left V 3 bases short and J 8 bases short, with 14 bases between. Germline V gives CDR1 MDHEN, CDR2 SYDVKM. The CDR3 sequence: CASSFGGRNDEQFF. CDR3 bases: TGTGCCAGCAGTTTCGGGGGGCGCAACGATGAGCAGTTCTTC.

The chain uses TRBV28 and TRBJ2-7; no firm D call. This CDR3 has 15 amino acids. Between the trimmed V and J ends, which lost 4 bases and 7 bases, there was a span of 20 bases. Germline loops: CDR1 MDHEN, CDR2 SYDVKM. The CDR3 DNA sequence: TGTGCCAGCAGTTCGTTCCCCTTCGGTACTCTGGAGCAGTACTTC. Translated: CASSSFPFGTLEQYF.

V is TRBV6-5 and J is TRBJ2-5; D may be TRBD2 (5 bases). CDR3 length: 12 amino acids. V gave up 6 bases and J gave up 11 bases, with 16 bases separating them. Germline CDR1 and CDR2: MNHEY and SVGAGI. This chain's CDR3 is CASSRGPESQYF. The CDR3 DNA is TGTGCCAGCAGCCGAGGGCCTGAATCGCAGTACTTC.

This chain joins TRBV7-9 and TRBJ1-4; the D gene is possibly TRBD1 (5 bases). Trimming took off 4 bases at V and 1 base at J, with 16 bases between the two ends. The CDR3 covers 17 residues. Germline loops: CDR1 SEHNR, CDR2 FQNEAQ (reference sequence). CDR3 DNA sequence: TGTGCCAGCAGCTCGGGGGGGTGGGCCCAAACTAATGAAAAACTGTTTTTT. Translation gives CASSSGGWAQTNEKLFF.

The chain uses TRBV30 and TRBJ2-3; 13 bases are a match to TRBD2. With 2 bases clipped from V and 3 bases from J, the junction kept 11 bases outside the gene matches. Germline V gene lookup returns CDR1 GTSNPN and CDR2 SVGIG (reference sequence). The CDR3 runs 18 residues. The CDR3: CAWSWWTSGSNSTDTQYF. DNA of the CDR3: TGTGCCTGGAGTTGGTGGACTAGCGGGAGTAATAGTACAGATACGCAGTATTTT.

This clone occurred once. The chain joins TRBV5-5 to TRBJ1-2; no clear D gene. Germline lookup yields CDR1 SGHKS and CDR2 YYEKEE (reference sequence). V lost 0 bases and J lost 2, with 17 bases in between. The CDR3 is made up of 17 amino acids. The CDR3 region has the DNA TGTGCCAGCAGCTTGGCCAGAAATAAACAGTGGAACTATGGCTACACCTTC. Its translation is CASSLARNKQWNYGYTF.

This chain joins TRBV11-2 and TRBJ2-7, with 8 bases aligning to TRBD1. Losses at the gene ends were 1 base for V and 2 bases for J; bases not matched to a gene: 1. This CDR3 is built from 14 residues. Germline CDR1 reads SGHAT; CDR2 reads FQNNGV. CDR3 DNA sequence: TGTGCCAGCAGCTTAGGACAGGGGACCTACGAGCAGTACTTC. The encoded protein is CASSLGQGTYEQYF.

V is TRBV5-1 and J is TRBJ2-4; 7 nucleotides match TRBD2. This CDR3 comprises 13 residues. Per the germline V gene, CDR1 is SGHRS and CDR2 is YFSETQ. With V trimmed by 4 bases and J by 8 bases, 6 bases remained unmatched. CDR3 coding DNA: TGCGCCAGCAGCCTACCCCGGGGGGACATTCAGTACTTC. Translated: CASSLPRGDIQYF.

The J gene is TRBJ1-1, the V gene TRBV19; TRBD1 might be the D (6 bases). Trimming shortened V by 0 bases and J by 5 bases, and 7 bases separated the two germline ends. Germline V lookup: CDR1 LNHDA, CDR2 SQIVND (reference sequence). The CDR3 is 13 residues long. This CDR3 reads CASSIEQGTEAFF. The CDR3 region has the DNA TGTGCCAGTAGTATAGAACAGGGAACTGAAGCTTTCTTT.